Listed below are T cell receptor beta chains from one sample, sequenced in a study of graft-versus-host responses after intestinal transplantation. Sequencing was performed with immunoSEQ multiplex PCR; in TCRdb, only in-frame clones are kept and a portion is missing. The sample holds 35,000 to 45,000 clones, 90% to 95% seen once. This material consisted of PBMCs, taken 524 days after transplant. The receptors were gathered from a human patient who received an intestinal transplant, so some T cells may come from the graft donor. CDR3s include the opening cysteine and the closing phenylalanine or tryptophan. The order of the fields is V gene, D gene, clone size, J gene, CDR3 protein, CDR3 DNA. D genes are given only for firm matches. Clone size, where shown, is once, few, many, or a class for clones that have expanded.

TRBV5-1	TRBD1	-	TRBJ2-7	CASSLDRGRPYEQYF	TGCGCCAGCAGCTTGGACAGGGGGCGCCCCTACGAGCAGTACTTC
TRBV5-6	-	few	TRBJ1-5	CASSFGFGNQPQHF	TGTGCCAGCAGCTTTGGGTTCGGAAATCAGCCCCAGCATTTT
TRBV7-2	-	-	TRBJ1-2	CASSLAVRDAYGYTF	TGTGCCAGCAGCTTAGCGGTCAGGGACGCTTATGGCTACACCTTC
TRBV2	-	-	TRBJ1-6	CASSETFAQGEPLHF	TGTGCCAGCAGTGAAACCTTCGCCCAGGGAGAACCCCTCCACTTT
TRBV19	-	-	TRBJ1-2	CASSIEGAYGYTF	TGTGCCAGTAGTATCGAAGGGGCCTATGGCTACACCTTC
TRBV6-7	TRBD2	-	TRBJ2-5	CASSYSRTSGNQETQYF	TGTGCCAGCAGTTACTCCCGGACTAGCGGGAACCAAGAGACCCAGTACTTC
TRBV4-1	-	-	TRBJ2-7	CASSQVGQGPREQYF	TGCGCCAGCAGCCAAGTGGGGCAGGGTCCTCGCGAGCAGTACTTC
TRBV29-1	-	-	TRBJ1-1	CSVDFNTEAFF	TGCAGCGTTGACTTTAACACTGAAGCTTTCTTT
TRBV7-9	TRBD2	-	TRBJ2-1	CASSLIGGGRSYNEQFF	TGTGCCAGCAGCTTAATTGGGGGAGGGCGTTCCTACAATGAGCAGTTCTTC
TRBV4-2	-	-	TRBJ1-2	CASSQPGVGYGYTF	TGTGCCAGCAGCCAGCCGGGGGTTGGGTATGGCTACACCTTC
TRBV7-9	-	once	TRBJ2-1	CASSLGYNEQFF	TGTGCCAGCAGCTTAGGGTACAATGAGCAGTTCTTC
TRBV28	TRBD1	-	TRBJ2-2	CASSSPTGGTGELFF	TGTGCCAGCAGTTCCCCCACAGGGGGGACCGGGGAGCTGTTTTTT
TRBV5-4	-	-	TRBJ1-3	CASSLPGGGSGNTIYF	TGTGCCAGCAGCTTGCCCGGGGGGGGTTCTGGAAACACCATATATTTT
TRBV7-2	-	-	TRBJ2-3	CASSSPSVLHSTDTQYF	TGTGCCAGCAGCTCCCCGTCGGTCTTACATAGCACAGATACGCAGTATTTT
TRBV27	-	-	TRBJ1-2	CASRESGLNYGYTF	TGTGCCAGTCGAGAAAGTGGACTTAACTATGGCTACACCTTC
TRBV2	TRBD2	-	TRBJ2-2	CASSEPSGRAGELFF	TGTGCCAGCAGTGAACCCAGCGGGAGAGCCGGGGAGCTGTTTTTT
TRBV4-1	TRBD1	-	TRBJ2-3	CASSHKRDRGGWTDTQYF	TGCGCCAGCAGCCACAAGCGGGACAGGGGAGGTTGGACAGATACGCAGTATTTT
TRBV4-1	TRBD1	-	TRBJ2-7	CASSPSPGTGLYEQYF	TGCGCCAGCAGTCCCTCTCCCGGGACAGGGCTTTACGAGCAGTACTTC
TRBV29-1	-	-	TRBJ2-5	CSARGDVHQETQYF	TGCAGCGCCCGAGGGGACGTCCACCAAGAGACCCAGTACTTC
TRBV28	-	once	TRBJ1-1	CGTEGTTEAFF	TGTGGCACCGAGGGAACCACTGAAGCTTTCTTT
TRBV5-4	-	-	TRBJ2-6	CASSPGSGANVLTF	TGTGCCAGCAGTCCTGGATCTGGGGCCAACGTCCTGACTTTC
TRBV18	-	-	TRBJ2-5	CASSPPGQQETQYF	TGTGCCAGCTCACCACCAGGACAGCAAGAGACCCAGTACTTC
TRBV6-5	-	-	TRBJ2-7	CASSASVREQYF	TGTGCCAGCTCGGCCAGCGTTCGCGAGCAGTACTTC